These 32 T cell receptor beta chains were sequenced from one sample in a study of T cells after yellow fever vaccination. From the 5' RACE reads, TCRdb called clonotypes with MiXCR, one entry per CDR3 protein. The sample carries some 600,000 distinct CDR3 sequences, roughly 12% recorded once. Sequenced material: PBMCs, taken on the day of the yellow fever booster vaccination. These receptors originate from a man in his thirties or forties who received the YFV17D yellow fever vaccine.

The chain links TRBV15 to TRBJ2-3; the match to TRBD2 covers 11 bases. There are 16 residues in the CDR3. V gave up 4 bases and J gave up 3 bases; unmatched junction bases: 6. Germline V lookup: CDR1 LNHNV, CDR2 YYDKDF (reference sequence). The CDR3 DNA follows: TGTGCCACCAGCACATTAGCGGGAGGGAGGACAGATACGCAGTATTTT. This sequence encodes CATSTLAGGRTDTQYF.

The table lists this clonotype with a few counts. The rearrangement uses TRBV20-1 and TRBJ1-3; the D gene is possibly TRBD1 (6 bases). Germline values: CDR1 DFQATT, CDR2 SNEGSKA (reference sequence). With 5 bases removed from V and 0 bases from J, the gap between germline ends came to 14 bases. This CDR3 is built from 15 residues. CDR3 coding DNA: TGCAGTGCTGCGCTAACAGGGATCTCTGGAAACACCATATATTTT. It encodes CSAALTGISGNTIYF.

This clonotype showed up just a few times. The V gene is TRBV12-3 or TRBV12-4, the J gene TRBJ2-1; 7 bases match TRBD2. Trimming removed 6 bases from V and 8 bases from J; junction bases left unmatched: 16. CDR3 length equals 16 residues. This CDR3 reads CASSRDGGGWIDEQFF. The CDR3 nucleotides are TGTGCCAGCAGCCGCGATGGGGGGGGTTGGATCGATGAGCAGTTCTTC.

This clonotype has only a few counts. The J gene is TRBJ1-1, the V gene TRBV7-9, with TRBD1 identical over 8 bases. CDR1 and CDR2 (germline): SEHNR, FQNEAQ (reference sequence). V gave up 7 bases and J gave up 8 bases; unmatched junction bases: 12. CDR3 length equals 14 residues. The CDR3 bases are TGTGCCAGCAAACCTACTGACAGGGGTCGAGAAGCTTTCTTT. Protein product: CASKPTDRGREAFF.

This clonotype was picked up many times. V gene TRBV5-6 combines with J gene TRBJ2-1; D is ambiguous. CDR1 and CDR2 (germline): SGHDT, YYEEEE. The V end lost 3 bases, the J end lost 6 bases, and 16 bases lay between the germline ends. The CDR3 consists of 15 residues. The CDR3 is CASSSYSGVVNEQFF. The CDR3, as DNA: TGTGCCAGCAGCTCCTACTCCGGTGTCGTCAATGAGCAGTTCTTC. The variable domain in full, with the rest retrieved from reference TRBV5-6 and TRBJ2-1, is DAGVTQSPTHLIKTRGQQVTLRCSPKSGHDTVSWYQQALGQGPQFIFQYYEEEERQRGNFPDRFSGHQFPNYSSELNVNALLLGDSALYLCASSSYSGVVNEQFFGPGTRLTVL.

The table lists this clonotype with a few counts. This rearrangement joins TRBV7-2 to TRBJ1-5; D may be TRBD1 (6 bases). CDR1 and CDR2 from the germline V gene are SGHTA and FQGNSA. This CDR3 region has 13 residues. The germline V and J ends were trimmed by 8 bases and 8 bases, with 16 bases remaining between them. The CDR3 DNA follows: TGTGCCAGCCTCAGGGGTAAGGGAGAGCCCCAGCATTTT. Its protein is CASLRGKGEPQHF.

This clonotype has more than one count but fewer than ten. This chain joins TRBV3-1 and TRBJ2-3; TRBD2 matches 8 bases. The CDR3 spans 15 residues. Germline V gives CDR1 LGHDT, CDR2 YNNKEL (reference sequence). V dropped 4 bases and J dropped 4; count of bases not matched to a gene: 7. CDR3: CASSPGGLGADTQYF. Written as DNA, the CDR3 is TGTGCCAGCAGCCCCGGGGGACTAGGGGCAGATACGCAGTATTTT.

This clonotype was detected a few times. The rearrangement joins TRBV20-1 to TRBJ2-5; 12 bases match TRBD2. CDR3 size: 14 residues. V lost 6 bases and J lost 5; bases outside the gene matches: 7. Germline lookup yields CDR1 DFQATT and CDR2 SNEGSKA (reference sequence). CDR3 nucleotide sequence: TGCAGTGCATTCCGACTAGCGGGAGCTGAGACCCAGTACTTC. It translates to CSAFRLAGAETQYF.

This clonotype was observed a handful of times. The chain joins TRBV12-3 or TRBV12-4 to TRBJ2-7; no reliable D call. The CDR3 runs 13 residues. The V end was cut by 4 bases, the J end by 2 bases, with 9 bases between. In nucleotides, the CDR3 is TGTGCCAGCAGTTCGGAAGGGCCCTACGAGCAGTACTTC. Translated, it gives CASSSEGPYEQYF.

This clonotype was seen only a few times. The chain is built from TRBV6-5 and TRBJ1-2, with 9 bases lining up with TRBD1. Germline assignment: CDR1 MNHEY and CDR2 SVGAGI. This CDR3 spans 15 amino acids. V lost 1 base and J lost 4; bases outside the gene matches: 4. CDR3 sequence: CASSYFTGGAYGYTF. The CDR3 bases are TGTGCCAGCAGTTACTTCACAGGGGGCGCCTATGGCTACACCTTC.

The chain combines TRBV5-1 with TRBJ1-3; D perhaps matches TRBD1 (5 bases). The V gene's germline CDR1 is SGHRS and CDR2 YFSETQ. V was cut by 4 bases and J by 0 bases, with 11 bases left in between. The length of the CDR3 is 15 residues. CDR3 in amino acids: CASSQDTSSGNTIYF. The CDR3 DNA follows: TGCGCCAGCAGCCAGGACACCAGCTCTGGAAACACCATATATTTT. Supplemented by reference TRBV5-1 and TRBJ1-3, the full variable domain reads KAGVTQTPRYLIKTRGQQVTLSCSPISGHRSVSWYQQTPGQGLQFLFEYFSETQRNKGNFPGRFSGRQFSNSRSEMNVSTLELGDSALYLCASSQDTSSGNTIYFGEGSWLTVV.

V and J are TRBV6-1 and TRBJ2-3; D is possibly TRBD2 (5 bases). The CDR3 extends over 14 amino acids. The germline V and J ends were trimmed by 6 bases and 0 bases, with 10 bases remaining between them. Germline CDR1 MNHNS, CDR2 SASEGT. The CDR3 loop is CASRREGSTDTQYF. In DNA form, the CDR3 reads TGTGCCAGCAGGCGAGAGGGTAGCACAGATACGCAGTATTTT.

A few counts support this clonotype. The chain combines TRBV20-1 with TRBJ2-1; D ambiguous. Per germline, CDR1 DFQATT and CDR2 SNEGSKA (reference sequence). The CDR3 runs to 13 residues. The V end was cut by 0 bases, the J end by 0 bases, with 3 bases between. As DNA, the CDR3 is TGCAGTGCTAGAGAGGCCTCCTACAATGAGCAGTTCTTC. It yields the protein CSAREASYNEQFF.

This rearrangement joins TRBV12-3 or TRBV12-4 to TRBJ1-6, with D perhaps TRBD1 (5 bases). The CDR3 contains 14 residues. Trimming removed 7 bases from V and 7 bases from J, with 14 bases in between. The CDR3 nucleotides are TGTGCCAGCACTTGGCCAGGACAAAATTCACCCCTCCACTTT. It yields the protein CASTWPGQNSPLHF.

The chain couples TRBV6-5 to TRBJ2-3, with TRBD2 identical over 7 bases. V lost 0 bases to trimming and J lost 4 bases; unmatched junction nucleotides: 7. Per germline, CDR1 MNHEY and CDR2 SVGAGI. The CDR3 totals 16 residues. CDR3 DNA: TGTGCCAGCAGTTACTCGATCGTGGGAGGGGCAGATACGCAGTATTTT. Its protein is CASSYSIVGGADTQYF.

This clonotype turned up a few times. V and J are TRBV7-2 and TRBJ2-1; 7 nucleotides line up with TRBD2. The CDR3 covers 16 residues. With 2 bases clipped from V and 7 bases from J, the junction kept 11 bases outside the gene matches. Germline V CDR1 and CDR2: SGHTA, FQGNSA. In nucleotides, the CDR3 is TGTGCCAGCAGCTTAAGATCGGCTAGCGGCTGGAATGAGCAGTTCTTC. It encodes CASSLRSASGWNEQFF.

The rearrangement joins TRBV29-1 to TRBJ2-1; D not resolved. V was clipped by 1 base and J by 6 bases, with 10 bases between them. The germline gives CDR1 SQVTM, CDR2 ANQGSEA. The CDR3 length is 13 residues. The CDR3 loop reads CSVEVVKINEQFF. The CDR3 region has the DNA TGCAGCGTTGAAGTGGTAAAGATCAATGAGCAGTTCTTC.

V is TRBV4-2 and J is TRBJ2-5; D remains ambiguous. V lost 6 bases to trimming and J lost 8 bases, with 10 bases between them. Germline CDR1 reads LGHNA; CDR2 reads YNFKEQ. CDR3 length: 11 residues. The CDR3 protein is CASSTGVTQYF. CDR3 bases: TGTGCCAGCAGTACTGGGGTAACCCAGTACTTC.

V usage is TRBV11-2 and J usage is TRBJ2-7; maybe TRBD2 (5 bases). CDR1 is SGHAT and CDR2 is FQNNGV in the germline V gene. Trimming took 5 bases from V and 4 from J, leaving 30 bases between them. The CDR3 loop spans 19 amino acids. The DNA of the CDR3 is TGTGCCAGCAGCCTAAAAGGTCTAATAACTACCGAGCGGTATTACGAGCAGTACTTC. This encodes CASSLKGLITTERYYEQYF.

This clonotype has a handful of counts. The chain uses TRBV9 and TRBJ2-1, with D possibly matching TRBD2 (6 bases). CDR3 length: 13 amino acids. Trimming left V 4 bases short and J 9 bases short, with 14 bases between. Germline CDR1 reads SGDLS; CDR2 reads YYNGEE. CDR3 nucleotides: TGTGCCAGCAGCCGAAGGGCGGAGGGTGAGCAGTTCTTC. Its protein is CASSRRAEGEQFF.

The J gene is TRBJ2-1, the V gene TRBV19; 8 bases align to TRBD2. The CDR3 is 16 amino acids. The germline V gene encodes CDR1 LNHDA and CDR2 SQIVND (reference sequence). Germline trimming cut 5 bases from V and 6 bases from J; bases unmatched to any gene: 12. The CDR3 sequence is CASSPQSGGRVNEQFF. DNA of the CDR3: TGTGCCAGTAGTCCCCAATCGGGAGGGCGTGTCAATGAGCAGTTCTTC.

The V gene is TRBV12-3 or TRBV12-4, the J gene TRBJ1-5; 7 positions match TRBD1. This CDR3 spans 14 amino acids. V shed 4 bases, J shed 5 bases, and the junction held 5 bases outside the gene matches. The CDR3 nucleotides read TGTGCCAGCAGTTCACAGGGGCCCGATCAGCCCCAGCATTTT. Translation: CASSSQGPDQPQHF.

This chain connects TRBV20-1 to TRBJ1-2; a possible D gene is TRBD1 (5 bases). Germline CDR1 DFQATT, CDR2 SNEGSKA (reference sequence). This CDR3 spans 14 amino acids. Between the trimmed V and J ends, which lost 5 bases and 3 bases, there was a span of 16 bases. The CDR3 nucleotides read TGCAGTGCTGGATTGACATGGGGCGACTATGGCTACACCTTC. Translated, it gives CSAGLTWGDYGYTF.

This clonotype occurred a few times. This rearrangement joins TRBV20-1 to TRBJ2-3; 8 bases are a match to TRBD2. The CDR3 sequence is 14 residues long. Germline CDR1 is DFQATT and CDR2 is SNEGSKA (reference sequence). V lost 8 bases, J lost 0 bases, and 7 bases stayed unmatched. The CDR3 DNA follows: TGCAGTCGAACCAGCGGGGGCAGCACAGATACGCAGTATTTT. Residues: CSRTSGGSTDTQYF.

J is TRBJ2-1 and V is TRBV7-9; D perhaps matches TRBD2 (6 bases). CDR1 and CDR2 (germline): SEHNR, FQNEAQ (reference sequence). This CDR3 is 14 amino acids long. V was pared by 5 bases and J by 4 bases, with 12 bases between. DNA of the CDR3: TGTGCCAGCAGCCGGGCGGGGTTTTACAATGAGCAGTTCTTC. Translated: CASSRAGFYNEQFF. The full variable domain, rest sourced from reference TRBV7-9 and TRBJ2-1, is DTGVSQNPRHKITKRGQNVTFRCDPISEHNRLYWYRQTLGQGPEFLTYFQNEAQLEKSRLLSDRFSAERPKGSFSTLEIQRTEQGDSAMYLCASSRAGFYNEQFFGPGTRLTVL.

This clonotype has more than one count but fewer than ten. DNA of the CDR3: TGTGCCAGCAGCTACAGACAGGGGAAGGAGACCCAGTACTTC. It yields the protein CASSYRQGKETQYF. This sequence joins TRBV5-6 and TRBJ2-5, with 8 bases fitting TRBD1. V shed 3 bases and J 5 bases; nucleotides not matched to a gene: 6. This CDR3 is built from 14 residues. CDR1 SGHDT and CDR2 YYEEEE come from the germline V gene. The full variable domain, completed using reference TRBV5-6 and TRBJ2-5, is DAGVTQSPTHLIKTRGQQVTLRCSPKSGHDTVSWYQQALGQGPQFIFQYYEEEERQRGNFPDRFSGHQFPNYSSELNVNALLLGDSALYLCASSYRQGKETQYFGPGTRLLVL.

This clonotype turned up a few times. The rearrangement links TRBV6-1 to TRBJ2-7, with 11 nucleotides matching TRBD2. Unmatched junction bases numbered 8, after V lost 7 bases and J lost 3 bases. Germline values: CDR1 MNHNS, CDR2 SASEGT. The CDR3 extends over 15 amino acids. The CDR3 is CASNDPGTSGYEQYF. Written as DNA, the CDR3 is TGTGCCAGCAATGATCCCGGGACTAGCGGCTACGAGCAGTACTTC.

The CDR3 DNA reads TGTGCCAGCGGGTCCCTTCGCGGGAGATGGGGTGAGCAGTTCTTC. This encodes CASGSLRGRWGEQFF. The chain couples TRBV3-1 to TRBJ2-1, with 7 positions matching TRBD2. Germline values: CDR1 LGHDT, CDR2 YNNKEL (reference sequence). V lost 8 bases and J lost 9; bases outside the gene matches: 16. CDR3 length equals 15 residues.

This clonotype was observed a handful of times. V and J are TRBV15 and TRBJ2-2, with 7 bases matching TRBD2. J gave up 6 bases and V 4 bases, and 8 bases lay outside the gene matches. Germline V gene lookup returns CDR1 LNHNV and CDR2 YYDKDF (reference sequence). CDR3 length equals 15 residues. CDR3 sequence reads: CATSILLGGAGELFF. For the CDR3, the DNA is TGTGCCACCAGCATCCTCCTGGGGGGGGCCGGGGAGCTGTTTTTT.

This clonotype appeared a few times. The chain couples TRBV20-1 to TRBJ1-1, with D possibly being TRBD1 (5 bases). The CDR3 spans 14 residues. The V and J ends lost 6 bases and 0 bases respectively, with 14 bases between them. Germline assignment: CDR1 DFQATT and CDR2 SNEGSKA (reference sequence). The CDR3 nucleotides are TGCAGTGCCTCCTTCGGGGGAATGAACACTGAAGCTTTCTTT. It is translated as CSASFGGMNTEAFF.

This clonotype occurred a few times. The gene calls are TRBV4-3 and TRBJ1-4, with D perhaps TRBD1 (6 bases). Germline CDR1 and CDR2: LGHNA and YSLEER. The CDR3 is made up of 17 amino acids. Trimming removed 3 bases at V and 8 bases at J, with 22 bases between. CDR3 sequence (DNA): TGCGCCAGCAGCCAGAAACCGGGCCCAGGGGTTGGGGAAAAACTGTTTTTT. Amino acid sequence: CASSQKPGPGVGEKLFF.

The rearrangement links TRBV4-3 to TRBJ1-5; possibly TRBD1 for D (6 bases). Looked up from germline, CDR1 is LGHNA and CDR2 is YSLEER. The CDR3 contains 15 residues. Trimming shortened V by 0 bases and J by 7 bases, and 13 bases separated the two germline ends. CDR3: CASSQEVRGGQPQHF. CDR3 DNA sequence: TGCGCCAGCAGCCAAGAAGTCAGAGGGGGGCAGCCCCAGCATTTT.